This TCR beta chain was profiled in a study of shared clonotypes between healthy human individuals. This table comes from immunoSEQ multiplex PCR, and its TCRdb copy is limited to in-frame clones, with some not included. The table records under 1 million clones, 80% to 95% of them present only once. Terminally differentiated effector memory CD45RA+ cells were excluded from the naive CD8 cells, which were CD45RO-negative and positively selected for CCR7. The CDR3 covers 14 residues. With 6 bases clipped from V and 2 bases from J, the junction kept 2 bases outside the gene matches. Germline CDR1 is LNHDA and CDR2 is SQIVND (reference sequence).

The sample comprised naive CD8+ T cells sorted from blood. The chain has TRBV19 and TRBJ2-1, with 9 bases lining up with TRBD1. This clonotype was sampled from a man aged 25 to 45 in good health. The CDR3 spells CASSGQGTYNEQFF. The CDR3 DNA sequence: TGTGCCAGTAGCGGACAGGGGACCTACAATGAGCAGTTCTTC. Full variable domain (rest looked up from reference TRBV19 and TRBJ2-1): DGGITQSPKYLFRKEGQNVTLSCEQNLNHDAMYWYRQDPGQGLRLIYYSQIVNDFQKGDIAEGYSVSREKKESFPLTVTSAQKNPTAFYLCASSGQGTYNEQFFGPGTRLTVL.